Here is one T cell receptor beta chain with its context. Generated by immunoSEQ multiplex PCR, the TCRdb table keeps only in-frame clones and is missing some. The sample carries tens of thousands of clones, roughly 94% recorded once. This CDR3 spans 14 amino acids. V lost 7 bases and J lost 4; bases outside the gene matches: 6. CDR1 is MNHEY and CDR2 is SMNVEV in the germline V gene (reference sequence). The sample comes from a study of technical replicates of blood from a few donors. Sample: T cells isolated from PBMCs. The chain links TRBV27 to TRBJ2-1, with 8 bases identical to TRBD2. This clonotype was sampled from a human donor in good health. In nucleotides, the CDR3 is TGTGCCAGCAATACCGGGACTAGTTACAATGAGCAGTTCTTC. It is translated as CASNTGTSYNEQFF.